The 27 T cell receptor beta chains reported below all come from one sample, sequenced in a study of human T cells and chemical hapten exposure. TCRdb used MiXCR to reprocess the RACE reads, holding one entry per CDR3 protein. This table holds about 360,000 distinct CDR3 sequences, 4.8% found once. The time point: patch test 1, 2 weeks after DPC sensitization. Treatment indicated: therapeutic diphenylcyclopropenone sensitization with weekly scalp DPC. The sequenced sample was whole blood, obtained in connection with sensitization to the hapten diphenylcyclopropenone (DPC). Receptors originate from a woman between 45 and 65 years old with alopecia areata. Some clones in this sample may be carry-over from other donors' samples.

This clonotype occurred many times. The chain couples TRBV20-1 to TRBJ2-1; 7 nucleotides agree with TRBD2. This CDR3 contains 16 residues. Looked up from germline, CDR1 is DFQATT and CDR2 is SNEGSKA (reference sequence). V lost 1 base and J lost 0; bases outside the gene matches: 6. CDR3 nucleotides: TGCAGTGCTAGAGCGGTGGCGGGAGCCTCCTACAATGAGCAGTTCTTC. Amino acid sequence: CSARAVAGASYNEQFF.

There are many counts of this clonotype. V is TRBV7-2 and J is TRBJ2-7; unclear D gene. Trimming removed 0 bases from V and 7 bases from J, with 10 bases in between. Germline V gene sequence: CDR1 SGHTA, CDR2 FQGNSA. CDR3 length: 13 amino acids. CDR3 DNA: TGTGCCAGCAGCTTAGCTGGGTTTGGGGAGCAGTACTTC. Its protein is CASSLAGFGEQYF.

V and J are TRBV24-1 and TRBJ2-1, with D perhaps TRBD1 (6 bases). The CDR3 loop spans 15 amino acids. Trimming removed 2 bases at V and 7 bases at J, with 14 bases between. In germline, CDR1 is KGHDR, CDR2 SFDVKD. The DNA for the CDR3 is TGTGCCACCAGTGATTCAGGGGCCCCCCGAAATGAGCAGTTCTTC. Translated: CATSDSGAPRNEQFF.

The chain has TRBV3-1 and TRBJ1-4, with D tentatively TRBD1 (5 bases). CDR1 LGHDT and CDR2 YNNKEL come from the germline V gene (reference sequence). Trimming removed 4 bases from V and 12 bases from J, with 12 bases in between. The CDR3 spans 12 residues. The CDR3 loop is CASSRVMGQLFF. In DNA form, the CDR3 reads TGTGCCAGCAGCCGCGTTATGGGGCAACTGTTTTTT.

V usage is TRBV6-1 and J usage is TRBJ1-2, with D unclear. CDR3 size: 13 residues. Trimming pared 4 bases from V and 4 bases from J, leaving 10 bases between. Per the germline V gene, CDR1 is MNHNS and CDR2 is SASEGT. CDR3 protein: CASSVSLIYGYTF. DNA of the CDR3: TGTGCCAGCAGTGTTTCTTTAATCTATGGCTACACCTTC.

This clonotype was seen a few times. J is TRBJ2-1 and V is TRBV4-1; D is uncertain. The V end was cut by 4 bases, the J end by 7 bases, with 8 bases between. Germline lookup yields CDR1 MGHRA and CDR2 YSYEKL. This CDR3 region has 12 residues. CDR3 coding DNA: TGCGCCAGCAGCCGCCGAGCTAATGAGCAGTTCTTC. Translating it yields CASSRRANEQFF.

This clonotype was picked up many times. This chain uses TRBV6-2 or TRBV6-3 with TRBJ2-6; D is unresolved. The germline V and J ends were trimmed by 2 bases and 0 bases, with 5 bases remaining between them. Germline CDR1 MNHEY, CDR2 SVGEGT. CDR3 size: 15 residues. The CDR3 loop is CASSYRISGANVLTF. The CDR3 nucleotides are TGTGCCAGCAGTTACCGGATCTCTGGGGCCAACGTCCTGACTTTC.

This clonotype was picked up many times. The V call is TRBV5-6, the J call TRBJ2-3; D ambiguous. The CDR3 has 13 residues. V lost 2 bases and J 1 base, leaving 5 bases between the germline ends. Germline V gives CDR1 SGHDT, CDR2 YYEEEE. The CDR3 here is CASSFTGTDTQYF. CDR3 DNA sequence: TGTGCCAGCAGCTTTACCGGCACAGATACGCAGTATTTT.

This clonotype was seen ten or more times. The J gene is TRBJ1-5, the V gene TRBV7-8; D not certain. Germline V gene data show CDR1 as SGHVS and CDR2 as FQNEAQ. The CDR3 spans 15 residues. Trimming stripped 4 bases from V and 0 bases from J, with 10 bases between. The CDR3 nucleotides read TGTGCCAGCAGCTCCACATTTTTTAGCAATCAGCCCCAGCATTTT. Translating it yields CASSSTFFSNQPQHF.

This clonotype was counted a few times. The gene calls are TRBV3-1 and TRBJ2-3; unclear D gene. Germline CDR1 LGHDT, CDR2 YNNKEL (reference sequence). The CDR3 covers 15 residues. Between the trimmed V and J ends, which lost 0 bases and 6 bases, there was a span of 13 bases. The CDR3 DNA reads as TGTGCCAGCAGCCAAGATACGAGATCCACGGATACGCAGTATTTT. This encodes CASSQDTRSTDTQYF.

The chain joins TRBV29-1 to TRBJ2-3; D possibly matches TRBD1 or TRBD2 (5 bases each). V dropped 6 bases and J dropped 4 bases, with 8 bases sitting between them. The CDR3 contains 11 residues. The germline CDR1 and CDR2 sequences are SQVTM and ANQGSEA. CDR3 protein: CSVEGPDTQYF. CDR3 bases: TGCAGCGTCGAGGGGCCAGATACGCAGTATTTT.

A few counts support this clonotype. The gene calls are TRBV7-9 and TRBJ1-5; a possible D gene is TRBD1 (5 bases). The CDR3 totals 15 residues. Germline CDR1 and CDR2: SEHNR and FQNEAQ (reference sequence). The V end was cut by 5 bases, the J end by 3 bases, with 14 bases between. The CDR3 DNA reads TGTGCCAGCAGCCTGGGGAGCAGGGACAATCAGCCCCAGCATTTT. Protein product: CASSLGSRDNQPQHF.

This clonotype was counted ten times or more. V and J are TRBV12-3 or TRBV12-4 and TRBJ2-2, with TRBD1 matching over 7 bases. V trimming: 5 bases; J trimming: 5 bases; junction bases outside the gene matches: 8. The CDR3 has 15 residues. The CDR3 sequence is CASSPDRFWTGELFF. In DNA form, the CDR3 reads TGTGCCAGCAGTCCGGACAGGTTTTGGACCGGGGAGCTGTTTTTT.

This clonotype was picked up many times. The chain uses TRBV6-5 and TRBJ1-2, with TRBD1 identical over 9 bases. Unmatched junction bases numbered 6, after V lost 6 bases and J lost 4 bases. Germline V gene data show CDR1 as MNHEY and CDR2 as SVGAGI. This CDR3 region has 14 residues. In DNA form, the CDR3 reads TGTGCCAGCAGCCCCGGGACAGGGACCTATGGCTACACCTTC. Its translation is CASSPGTGTYGYTF.

This clonotype was observed at least ten times. J is TRBJ2-2 and V is TRBV7-3; D unclear. The CDR3 contains 14 residues. Trimming removed 3 bases at V and 0 bases at J, with 5 bases between. CDR1 and CDR2 from the germline V gene are SGHTA and FQGTGA. The CDR3 coding sequence is TGTGCCAGCAGCTTCTTAGCGAACACCGGGGAGCTGTTTTTT. Translation gives CASSFLANTGELFF.

This clonotype was detected a few times. This chain uses TRBV7-2 with TRBJ2-3; D is unclear. This CDR3 region has 15 residues. Trimming removed 2 bases from V and 4 bases from J, with 13 bases in between. CDR1 and CDR2 from the germline V gene are SGHTA and FQGNSA. CDR3 sequence: CASSLSPFISDTQYF. For the CDR3, the DNA is TGTGCCAGCAGCTTATCACCGTTCATCTCAGATACGCAGTATTTT.

There are many counts of this clonotype. CDR3 bases: TGTGCCAGTACCCACGGTCACTATGGCTACACCTTC. Amino acid sequence: CASTHGHYGYTF. The rearrangement joins TRBV19 to TRBJ1-2; D call uncertain. The CDR3 sequence is 12 residues long. The V end was cut by 7 bases, the J end by 3 bases, with 9 bases between. CDR1 is LNHDA and CDR2 is SQIVND in the germline V gene (reference sequence).

Many counts were recorded for this clonotype. The rearrangement uses TRBV6-5 and TRBJ2-3, with no clear D. The germline V gene encodes CDR1 MNHEY and CDR2 SVGAGI. The CDR3 totals 13 residues. With 6 bases removed from V and 1 base from J, the gap between germline ends came to 8 bases. CDR3 amino acids: CASSPLGTDTQYF. CDR3 in DNA: TGTGCCAGCAGCCCCTTGGGCACAGATACGCAGTATTTT.

A remark on this clonotype: A much larger clone differs by one base, so this may be a read error. This CDR3 is CARSHSGGEQFF. The CDR3 nucleotides read TGTGCCCGCAGCCATAGCGGGGGGGAGCAGTTCTTC. The rearrangement joins TRBV9 to TRBJ2-1, with 10 nucleotides matching TRBD2. CDR1 and CDR2 from the germline V gene are SGDLS and YYNGEE. The length of the CDR3 is 12 residues.

This clonotype was recorded many times. The chain has TRBV4-3 and TRBJ2-1; the D call may be TRBD1 or TRBD2 (5 bases each). CDR1 is LGHNA, CDR2 YSLEER, per germline. With 0 bases removed from V and 9 bases from J, the gap between germline ends came to 15 bases. The CDR3 spans 15 residues. CDR3 DNA sequence: TGCGCCAGCAGCCAAGATCCAGGGAGTATGGGTGAGCAGTTCTTC. Amino acid sequence: CASSQDPGSMGEQFF.

This clonotype occurred many times. V gene TRBV6-6 combines with J gene TRBJ2-2, with D maybe TRBD2 (6 bases). The V and J ends lost 8 bases and 0 bases respectively, with 7 bases between them. CDR1 MNHNY and CDR2 SVGAGI come from the germline V gene (reference sequence). The CDR3 runs 13 residues. The CDR3 bases are TGTGCCAGCCTAGCGTCGAACACCGGGGAGCTGTTTTTT. This gives the protein CASLASNTGELFF.

The rearrangement uses TRBV7-2 and TRBJ2-2, with TRBD1 identical over 8 bases. In germline, CDR1 is SGHTA, CDR2 FQGNSA. The CDR3 contains 16 residues. The J segment lost 4 bases and the V segment lost 0 bases, leaving 4 bases of the junction unmatched. CDR3 sequence reads: CASSLATGGITGELFF. Here the CDR3 DNA reads TGTGCCAGCAGCTTAGCAACAGGGGGGATCACCGGGGAGCTGTTTTTT.

This clonotype was seen ten or more times. The rearrangement links TRBV29-1 to TRBJ2-4; maybe TRBD1 (6 bases). This CDR3 comprises 20 residues. The V gene's germline CDR1 is SQVTM and CDR2 ANQGSEA. Trimming took off 1 base at V and 1 base at J, with 26 bases between the two ends. The CDR3 protein is CSVEVYLAGIGGTAKNIQYF. The CDR3 DNA follows: TGCAGCGTTGAAGTCTACCTGGCAGGGATAGGGGGAACGGCCAAAAACATTCAGTACTTC.

This clonotype has a handful of counts. The chain couples TRBV27 to TRBJ2-6, with 9 bases fitting TRBD1. Trimming cost V 6 bases and J 5 bases; bases outside gene matches: 5. CDR3 size: 15 residues. Germline CDR1 reads MNHEY; CDR2 reads SMNVEV (reference sequence). The CDR3 bases are TGTGCCAGCAGACAACAGGGGGCTCGGGCCAACGTCCTGACTTTC. This sequence encodes CASRQQGARANVLTF.

At least ten counts were recorded for this clonotype. The J gene is TRBJ2-5, the V gene TRBV12-3 or TRBV12-4; possible D gene TRBD1, 6 bases. The CDR3 has 14 residues. V lost 6 bases, J lost 2 bases, and 13 bases lay in between. CDR3 loop: CASRTRGFQETQYF. The DNA of the CDR3 is TGTGCCAGCAGAACGAGGGGGTTTCAAGAGACCCAGTACTTC.

This clonotype was recorded at least ten times. The J gene is TRBJ1-5, the V gene TRBV4-1; D is possibly TRBD1 (5 bases). Trimming removed 0 bases at V and 0 bases at J, with 21 bases between. Germline CDR1 MGHRA, CDR2 YSYEKL. CDR3 length: 20 residues. DNA of the CDR3: TGCGCCAGCAGCCAAGATGCCAGGGCCAAGGATGCTTATAGCAATCAGCCCCAGCATTTT. The encoded protein is CASSQDARAKDAYSNQPQHF.

This clonotype was found many times. The gene calls are TRBV6-5 and TRBJ1-6, with D possibly TRBD1 on 6 matching bases. CDR1 is MNHEY, CDR2 SVGAGI, per germline. The length of the CDR3 is 14 residues. V was clipped by 2 bases and J by 9 bases, with 11 bases between them. The CDR3 sequence: CASSYRGDGSPLHF. For the CDR3, the DNA is TGTGCCAGCAGTTACAGGGGGGACGGTTCACCCCTCCACTTT.